The sequence of this T cell receptor beta chain was determined in a study of blood T cell repertoires in COVID-19. Overall study: COVID-19 samples collected from the United States, Italy and Spain covered acute and convalescent phases. T cells, B-cell-depleted T cells, or PBMCs supplied cDNA or gDNA.

Per the study methods: Scientists estimated how many nucleated cells there were by amplifying reference gene primers. Assay: immunoSEQ multiplex PCR; the TCRdb copy retains only in-frame clones and omits some. D and trimming come from the DNA, and the V and J calls and clone size come from that table. The sample lists about 130,000 clones, over 70% occurring once. J gave up 3 bases and V 3 bases, and 4 bases lay outside the gene matches. CDR1 is SGHNT and CDR2 is YYREEE in the germline V gene (reference sequence). The CDR3 covers 14 residues. The sample taken for sequencing was peripheral blood. The genes are TRBV5-4 and TRBJ2-7; 9 bases map to TRBD2. The sequence was collected from a woman aged 45-65 years with acute or convalescent COVID-19. The CDR3 sequence: CASSSAGGVYEQYF. As DNA, the CDR3 is TGTGCCAGCAGCTCCGCGGGGGGGGTCTACGAGCAGTACTTC.